This TCR beta chain was identified in a study of technical replicates of blood from four donors. Trimming removed 11 bases from V and 1 base from J; junction bases left unmatched: 5. The germline V gene encodes CDR1 WSHSY and CDR2 SAAADI. The CDR3 loop spans 13 amino acids. Using immunoSEQ multiplex PCR, the repertoire was profiled, and TCRdb retains in-frame clones only, with some absent. The data contain over 10,000 clones, 80% to 90% of them seen just once; the ten biggest clones take up roughly 11%. This chain joins TRBV10-2 and TRBJ2-3; TRBD2 matches at 8 bases. This TCR derives from a human donor in good health. Sequencing used PBMCs. The CDR3 DNA reads TGCGCCGCGAAGACTAGCGGCACAGATACGCAGTATTTT. Translated, it gives CAAKTSGTDTQYF.